Ten or more counts support the clone carrying this T cell receptor beta chain. Its target is not known. After removal of 10 bases from V and 2 bases from J, the junction contained 14 bases not matched to a gene. Germline loops: CDR1 LNHDA, CDR2 SQIVND (reference sequence). The CDR3 consists of 15 residues. The source of the sample is a study of blood T cells in healthy people across ages. Findings and caveats of the study: Shifts in expanded clonotypes may have been confounded by donor CMV status, which was unknown. Estimates of diversity drawn from one million T cells were considered underestimates.

A sample-barcoded 5' primer and a J-beta primer mix were used in a second PCR of about 7 to 11 cycles. A single record per CDR3 protein comes from TCRdb applying MiXCR to the 5' RACE reads. The data show roughly 650,000 distinct CDR3 sequences, approximately 30% seen once. The rearrangement joins TRBV19 to TRBJ2-7, with 7 nucleotides matching TRBD1. The material sequenced was blood. The sequence derives from a woman of 80 years or more in good health. The CDR3 here is CATGQGQQFTYEQYF. CDR3 nucleotide sequence: TGTGCCACTGGTCAGGGACAGCAATTTACCTACGAGCAGTACTTC.